This T cell receptor beta chain was profiled in a study of graft-versus-host responses after intestinal transplantation. Study in general: Grafts were multivisceral, liver-intestinal, or isolated intestinal. The whole recipient group had anti-thymocyte globulin induction followed by tacrolimus and steroids for roughly 3 years.

Turning to this clone: Its antigen is currently unknown.

V was trimmed by 0 bases and J by 1 base, leaving 10 bases between them. The CDR3 length is 16 residues. CDR1 is SGHKS and CDR2 is YYEKEE in the germline V gene (reference sequence). Some clones are missing from TCRdb's copy, which holds only in-frame ones; the method was immunoSEQ multiplex PCR. The table records 43,000 or so clones, roughly 95% of them present only once. Whole-study findings and limits: Individuals carrying graft-donor T cell macrochimerism showed high graft-versus-host to host-versus-graft clonal ratios in allografts. GvH clones detected in recipient marrow included some appearing first in ileum or blood.

V gene TRBV5-5 combines with J gene TRBJ2-2; D may be TRBD2 (6 bases). This specimen consisted of PBMCs, obtained around 48 weeks after intestinal transplant. This TCR was sampled from a human patient who received an intestinal transplant, so some T cells may come from the graft donor. The CDR3 reads CASSLAPAGNTGELFF. CDR3 sequence (DNA): TGTGCCAGCAGCTTGGCCCCAGCGGGGAACACCGGGGAGCTGTTTTTT.